These 7 T cell receptor beta chains originate from one sample sequenced in a study of cytomegalovirus exposure and HLA in healthy donors. Primers included in the PCR were 60 Vbeta and 13 Jbeta primers. Sequencing used immunoSEQ multiplex PCR; TCRdb keeps in-frame clones, though not all of them. Among about 190,000 clones listed, about 85% were seen once. Specimen: PBMCs. These receptor sequences come from a woman aged 45-60 years in good health and CMV-seropositive.

The chain carries TRBV20-1 and TRBJ1-4, with D unresolved. Germline V gene data show CDR1 as DFQATT and CDR2 as SNEGSKA (reference sequence). The CDR3 is made up of 11 amino acids. Trimming removed 6 bases from V and 7 bases from J, with 9 bases in between. This chain's CDR3 is CSATKAEKLFF. CDR3 coding DNA: TGCAGTGCCACGAAAGCTGAAAAACTGTTTTTT.

J is TRBJ1-1 and V is TRBV19; 8 bases match TRBD1. This CDR3 has 14 amino acids. With V trimmed by 5 bases and J by 3 bases, 5 bases remained unmatched. Per the germline V gene, CDR1 is LNHDA and CDR2 is SQIVND (reference sequence). The CDR3 loop reads CASSSTTGDTEAFF. CDR3 nucleotides: TGTGCCAGTAGTTCCACGACAGGGGACACTGAAGCTTTCTTT.

This clone has just one count. V gene TRBV4-1 combines with J gene TRBJ1-5, with 7 bases that match TRBD1. The CDR3 is 18 amino acids. Germline assignment: CDR1 MGHRA and CDR2 YSYEKL. The V segment lost 2 bases and the J segment 1 base; nucleotides outside the gene matches: 11. The CDR3 DNA sequence: TGCGCCAGCAGCCAACGCCCGACAGGGATAGAGAGCAATCAGCCCCAGCATTTT. This gives the protein CASSQRPTGIESNQPQHF.

A few counts support this clone. This sequence joins TRBV10-3 and TRBJ2-7; 9 bases align to TRBD1. The CDR3 spans 13 residues. Trimming at V came to 9 bases and at J to 4 bases, leaving 7 bases not matched to a gene. Germline V gene sequence: CDR1 ENHRY, CDR2 SYGVKD. CDR3 in amino acids: CAIGTGQRYEQYF. In DNA, the CDR3 is TGTGCCATAGGGACAGGGCAACGATACGAGCAGTACTTC.

The J gene is TRBJ2-7, the V gene TRBV29-1, with D tentatively TRBD2 (6 bases). This CDR3 contains 15 residues. Germline CDR1 reads SQVTM; CDR2 reads ANQGSEA. V was shortened by 0 bases and J by 2 bases, with 14 bases between the two germline ends. DNA of the CDR3: TGCAGCGTTGAAGAGGGATCGGGAGTCACCTACGAGCAGTACTTC. Amino acid sequence: CSVEEGSGVTYEQYF.

The chain couples TRBV7-9 to TRBJ1-4; no clear D gene. The CDR3 covers 12 residues. V was pared by 1 base and J by 14 bases, with 11 bases between. Germline CDR1 reads SEHNR; CDR2 reads FQNEAQ (reference sequence). The CDR3 sequence: CASSLVGSDLFF. The CDR3 DNA reads as TGTGCCAGCAGCTTAGTCGGGTCGGATCTGTTTTTT.

This clone was seen only once. The chain recombines TRBV9 with TRBJ2-3; 11 nucleotides line up with TRBD2. The CDR3 has 15 amino acids. Unmatched junction bases numbered 4, after V lost 2 bases and J lost 5 bases. The germline CDR1 and CDR2 sequences are SGDLS and YYNGEE. The CDR3 protein is CASSVLAGGGDTQYF. As DNA, the CDR3 is TGTGCCAGCAGCGTCCTAGCGGGGGGTGGAGATACGCAGTATTTT.